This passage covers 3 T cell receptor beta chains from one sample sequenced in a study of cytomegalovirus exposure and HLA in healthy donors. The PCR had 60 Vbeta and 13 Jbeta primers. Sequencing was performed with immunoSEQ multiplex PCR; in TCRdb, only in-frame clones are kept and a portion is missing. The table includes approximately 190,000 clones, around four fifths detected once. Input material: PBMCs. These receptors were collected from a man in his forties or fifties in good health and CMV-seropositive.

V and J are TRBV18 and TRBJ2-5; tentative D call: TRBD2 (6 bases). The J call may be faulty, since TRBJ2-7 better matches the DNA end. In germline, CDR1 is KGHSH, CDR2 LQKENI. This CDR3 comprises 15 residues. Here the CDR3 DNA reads TGTGCCAGCTCAGTCCCCGGGACTGATACCTACGAGCAGTACTTC. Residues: CASSVPGTDTYEQYF.

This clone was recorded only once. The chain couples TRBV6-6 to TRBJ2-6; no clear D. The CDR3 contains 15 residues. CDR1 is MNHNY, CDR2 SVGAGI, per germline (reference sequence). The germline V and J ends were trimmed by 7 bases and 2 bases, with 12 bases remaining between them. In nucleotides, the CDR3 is TGTGCCAGCATCCTGGGCCCGGCTGGGGCCAACGTCCTGACTTTC. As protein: CASILGPAGANVLTF.

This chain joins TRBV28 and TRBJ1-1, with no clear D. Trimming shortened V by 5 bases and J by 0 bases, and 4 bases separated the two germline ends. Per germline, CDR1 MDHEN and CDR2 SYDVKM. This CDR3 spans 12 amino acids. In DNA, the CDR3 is TGTGCCAGCAGTCTCTTGAACACTGAAGCTTTCTTT. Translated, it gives CASSLLNTEAFF. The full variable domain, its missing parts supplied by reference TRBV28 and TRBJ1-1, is DVKVTQSSRYLVKRTGEKVFLECVQDMDHENMFWYRQDPGLGLRLIYFSYDVKMKEKGDIPEGYSVSREKKERFSLILESASTNQTSMYLCASSLLNTEAFFGQGTRLTVV.